This TCR beta chain was captured in a study of cytomegalovirus exposure and HLA in healthy donors. Background on the study: Unique TCRs from HLA-typed donors, approximately 80 million of them, were held in an early data release. General study points: On later analysis, the bulk of CMV-associated TCR beta chains appeared to be HLA-restricted.

This PCR relied on a set of 60 Vbeta primers and 13 Jbeta primers. Some clones are missing from TCRdb's copy, which holds only in-frame ones; the method was immunoSEQ multiplex PCR. The sample lists under 200,000 clones, approximately 82% occurring once. Only one count was recorded for this clone. Its cognate antigen is unknown. The CDR3 covers 14 residues. CDR1 is MNHEY, CDR2 SVGAGI, per germline. V lost 2 bases to trimming and J lost 7 bases, with 14 bases between them. The V gene is TRBV6-5, the J gene TRBJ1-2; maybe TRBD1 (5 bases). The sequenced sample was PBMCs. This clonotype was obtained from a male donor in good health and CMV-seronegative. The CDR3 reads CASSYALGVSGYTF. CDR3 nucleotides: TGTGCCAGCAGTTACGCCCTAGGGGTTTCTGGCTACACCTTC.